One sample yielded the 18 T cell receptor beta chains listed below, sequenced in a study of control samples from healthy donors and cancer patients. The table came from immunoSEQ multiplex PCR; TCRdb's copy has only in-frame clones and leaves some out. The data hold some 130,000 clones, with about 94% observed a single time. Material: blood. These receptors were collected from a man aged 25 to 45 in good health.

The V call is TRBV6-2 or TRBV6-3, the J call TRBJ1-6; no clear D. This CDR3 is 12 amino acids long. Looked up from germline, CDR1 is MNHEY and CDR2 is SVGEGT. V was clipped by 2 bases and J by 11 bases, with 7 bases between them. In DNA, the CDR3 is TGTGCCAGCAGTTACATGAGGACACCCCTCCACTTT. Residues: CASSYMRTPLHF.

This rearrangement joins TRBV28 to TRBJ2-3, with D perhaps assigned TRBD1 or TRBD2 (6 bases each). The germline gives CDR1 MDHEN, CDR2 SYDVKM. The CDR3 has 15 amino acids. V lost 9 bases and J lost 0, with 16 bases in between. DNA of the CDR3: TGTGCCAGTGACAAGGGGGGAGCTAGCACAGATACGCAGTATTTT. It is translated as CASDKGGASTDTQYF.

V and J are TRBV15 and TRBJ1-5, with 9 bases matching TRBD1. V was pared by 10 bases and J by 5 bases, with 6 bases of the junction left unmatched. This CDR3 has 13 residues. Germline CDR1 reads LNHNV; CDR2 reads YYDKDF (reference sequence). CDR3 protein: CASGTGTYQPQHF. The CDR3 bases are TGTGCCAGCGGGACAGGGACCTATCAGCCCCAGCATTTT.

This clone was recorded only once. The chain has TRBV4-3 and TRBJ1-6, with 10 bases fitting TRBD1. V gave up 6 bases and J gave up 7 bases; unmatched junction bases: 6. The CDR3 totals 15 residues. CDR1 is LGHNA and CDR2 is YSLEER in the germline V gene. DNA of the CDR3: TGCGCCAGCAGTCCCGGGACAGGGGAAAATTCACCCCTCCACTTT. Translated: CASSPGTGENSPLHF.

The chain carries TRBV6-1 and TRBJ2-2; a possible D gene is TRBD1 (7 bases). The V and J ends lost 2 bases and 2 bases respectively, with 15 bases between them. Germline CDR1 MNHNS, CDR2 SASEGT. The CDR3 has 17 amino acids. This chain's CDR3 is CASSERRDSLNTGELFF. The CDR3 region has the DNA TGTGCCAGCAGTGAACGGCGGGACAGCCTTAACACCGGGGAGCTGTTTTTT.

The chain combines TRBV7-2 with TRBJ1-2, with D hard to call. Trimming removed 3 bases at V and 4 bases at J, with 3 bases between. Per germline, CDR1 SGHTA and CDR2 FQGNSA. This CDR3 has 11 amino acids. CDR3 amino acids: CASSLVYGYTF. In nucleotides, the CDR3 is TGTGCCAGCAGCTTGGTCTATGGCTACACCTTC.

The V call is TRBV7-2, the J call TRBJ1-1, with TRBD1 identical over 7 bases. CDR3 length equals 14 residues. V lost 6 bases, J lost 1 base, and 5 bases stayed unmatched. Germline values: CDR1 SGHTA, CDR2 FQGNSA. The CDR3, as DNA: TGTGCCAGCAGAACCGGGACAGCGAACACTGAAGCTTTCTTT. Translating it yields CASRTGTANTEAFF.

The V and J genes are TRBV30 and TRBJ1-4; possible D gene TRBD1, 5 bases. CDR3 length: 16 amino acids. V was pared by 3 bases and J by 6 bases, with 20 bases between. The germline V gene has CDR1 GTSNPN and CDR2 SVGIG (reference sequence). The CDR3 DNA follows: TGTGCCTGGAGGGGAAGACAGATGTGGGGTGATGAAAAACTGTTTTTT. Residues: CAWRGRQMWGDEKLFF.

This chain links TRBV28 with TRBJ1-1; D is unresolved. The ends were cut back, 5 bases at V and 7 bases at J, with 11 bases in the middle. Germline CDR1 is MDHEN and CDR2 is SYDVKM. The CDR3 consists of 12 residues. CDR3 protein: CASSPPRVEAFF. DNA for the CDR3: TGTGCCAGCAGTCCCCCACGGGTTGAAGCTTTCTTT. Full variable domain (missing parts from reference TRBV28 and TRBJ1-1): DVKVTQSSRYLVKRTGEKVFLECVQDMDHENMFWYRQDPGLGLRLIYFSYDVKMKEKGDIPEGYSVSREKKERFSLILESASTNQTSMYLCASSPPRVEAFFGQGTRLTVV.

The V call is TRBV18, the J call TRBJ1-2; D gene uncertain. The V gene lost 0 bases and the J gene lost 4 bases, with 6 bases spanning the gap. CDR3 length: 13 residues. CDR1 and CDR2 (germline): KGHSH, LQKENI. CDR3 coding DNA: TGTGCCAGCTCACCACCGGCAGCCTATGGCTACACCTTC. Residues: CASSPPAAYGYTF.

V and J are TRBV19 and TRBJ1-1, with D unclear. Trimming took off 4 bases at V and 1 base at J, with 4 bases between the two ends. The CDR3 loop spans 12 amino acids. Germline V lookup: CDR1 LNHDA, CDR2 SQIVND (reference sequence). CDR3 DNA sequence: TGTGCCAGTAGTAACAGGAACACTGAAGCTTTCTTT. Its translation is CASSNRNTEAFF.

The rearrangement links TRBV6-6 to TRBJ1-5; 8 bases line up with TRBD1. This CDR3 has 14 amino acids. From germline, CDR1 is MNHNY and CDR2 SVGAGI (reference sequence). Trimming cost V 4 bases and J 2 bases; bases outside gene matches: 1. The CDR3 sequence: CASSSGQGNQPQHF. In DNA, the CDR3 is TGTGCCAGCAGTTCGGGACAGGGCAATCAGCCCCAGCATTTT.

Here the CDR3 DNA reads TGTGCCAGCAGTTTCCCCCGACAGGGTGCCTATGGCTACACCTTC. Its translation: CASSFPRQGAYGYTF. The gene calls are TRBV28 and TRBJ1-2; 7 positions match TRBD1. Trimming cost V 3 bases and J 4 bases; bases outside gene matches: 8. Per germline, CDR1 MDHEN and CDR2 SYDVKM. The CDR3 extends over 15 amino acids.

V is TRBV6-5 and J is TRBJ2-7, with a weak D call TRBD1 (7 bases). The V end was cut by 6 bases, the J end by 0 bases, with 9 bases between. This CDR3 is 13 amino acids long. Germline CDR1 MNHEY, CDR2 SVGAGI. CDR3 amino acids: CASRRDSSYEQYF. The DNA of the CDR3 is TGTGCCAGCAGGCGGGACAGCTCCTACGAGCAGTACTTC.

The chain recombines TRBV30 with TRBJ1-1; 7 bases are shared with TRBD1. CDR3 length equals 12 residues. Germline CDR1 and CDR2: GTSNPN and SVGIG (reference sequence). Trimming cost V 8 bases and J 1 base; bases outside gene matches: 4. CDR3 protein: CAGHRGNTEAFF. The CDR3 coding sequence is TGTGCCGGCCACAGGGGGAACACTGAAGCTTTCTTT.

The CDR3 DNA sequence: TGTGCCAGCAGTGAAGCTGGAGCAGTCCAGGGTAATGAGCAGTTCTTC. This sequence encodes CASSEAGAVQGNEQFF. The rearrangement links TRBV2 to TRBJ2-1, with D possibly being TRBD1 (5 bases). The CDR3 has 16 amino acids. Germline V CDR1 and CDR2: SNHLY, FYNNEI. Trimming cost V 0 bases and J 7 bases, with 16 bases left between them.

The V and J genes are TRBV5-8 and TRBJ2-3, with 13 nucleotides matching TRBD2. This CDR3 is 16 amino acids long. Germline V lookup: CDR1 SGHTS, CDR2 YDEGEE. V was pared by 4 bases and J by 1 base, with 3 bases of the junction left unmatched. CDR3 sequence: CASSHGTSGGTDTQYF. For the CDR3, the DNA is TGTGCCAGCAGCCACGGGACTAGCGGGGGCACAGATACGCAGTATTTT.

The CDR3 reads CSVPFLQGDEAFF. As DNA, the CDR3 is TGCAGCGTCCCCTTCCTCCAGGGAGATGAAGCTTTCTTT. V and J are TRBV29-1 and TRBJ1-1; tentative D call: TRBD1 (5 bases). The CDR3 length is 13 residues. From germline, CDR1 is SQVTM and CDR2 ANQGSEA. The V and J ends lost 6 bases and 7 bases respectively, with 18 bases between them.